The clone carrying this TCR beta chain was detected many times. Its antigen is currently unknown. The sample belongs to a study of early T cells in non-severe SARS-CoV-2 infection. Study details: The authors sequenced bulk RNA from unsorted whole blood, leaving chains unpaired. Regarding the study as a whole: The VDJdb matching leaned toward anti-spike CD8 responses and overlooked private and CD4 specificities.

Individual cDNA molecules were tagged with unique molecular identifiers, the study reported. One entry per CDR3 protein results from TCRdb running MiXCR on the 5' RACE reads. The table includes roughly 120,000 distinct CDR3 sequences, roughly 12% detected once. Germline V gene sequence: CDR1 DFQATT, CDR2 SNEGSKA (reference sequence). CDR3 size: 15 residues. With 6 bases clipped from V and 5 bases from J, the junction kept 8 bases outside the gene matches. The TCR sequence derives from an adult who was a healthcare worker with PCR-confirmed SARS-CoV-2 infection or an uninfected control (not recorded which). J is TRBJ2-2 and V is TRBV20-1; 11 nucleotides match TRBD2. The source material was whole blood, sampled at baseline. The CDR3 DNA sequence: TGCAGTGCCAGAACTAGCGGGGGCGGGACCGGGGAGCTGTTTTTT. The encoded protein is CSARTSGGGTGELFF.